Here is one TCR beta chain with its context. Its antigen is undetermined. Data came from immunoSEQ multiplex PCR; TCRdb stores just in-frame clones and leaves some out. Among some 14,000 clones listed, more than 85% were seen once. The data originate from a study of PD-1 blockade in classical Hodgkin lymphoma. General study findings and limits: Prior to therapy, complete responders displayed diversity much like that of newly diagnosed patients.

Relapse was seen in all patients after autologous stem cell transplantation, and brentuximab vedotin exposure was variable. The CDR3 is 15 residues long. Germline CDR1 is GTSNPN and CDR2 is SVGIG (reference sequence). V lost 2 bases and J 8 bases, leaving 19 bases between the germline ends. This sequence was found in a human donor with classical Hodgkin lymphoma. This rearrangement joins TRBV30 to TRBJ2-1; D is uncertain. The sample in question was peripheral blood mononuclear cells (PBMCs), obtained at baseline. The CDR3 region has the DNA TGTGCCTGGAGTATAGGTGTCAGTCCTTCGGATGAGCAGTTCTTC. Amino acid sequence: CAWSIGVSPSDEQFF.